This T cell receptor (beta chain) emerged from a study of PD-1 blockade in classical Hodgkin lymphoma. The germline V gene encodes CDR1 MDHEN and CDR2 SYDVKM. V lost 3 bases to trimming and J lost 2 bases; unmatched junction nucleotides: 14. The CDR3 is 18 amino acids. Findings and caveats of the study: The baseline diversity of complete responders showed similarity to that of newly diagnosed patients. Diversity in CD4+ TCRs, unlike that measured in CD8+ TCRs, had risen significantly by C4D1. Some patients started nivolumab under 1 year after ASCT, and they were excluded.

Sequenced by immunoSEQ multiplex PCR; TCRdb stores in-frame clones only, minus some. The sample records over 12,000 clones, around 64% being singletons. With respect to this clone: The antigen is undetermined.

Each patient relapsed following autologous stem cell transplantation, and prior brentuximab vedotin exposure differed. This specimen was peripheral blood mononuclear cells (PBMCs), taken at baseline. The TCR sequence derives from a human donor with classical Hodgkin lymphoma. The V gene is TRBV28, the J gene TRBJ2-7, with 9 bases aligning to TRBD2. DNA for the CDR3: TGTGCCAGCAGTTTGTTAGCGGGAGTTCGGCTGACTACCTACGAGCAGTACTTC. It translates to CASSLLAGVRLTTYEQYF.